Sequencing of this T cell receptor (beta chain) was carried out in a study of shared T cell receptors in the human thymus. A few counts support this clone. Clones were read by immunoSEQ multiplex PCR, and TCRdb kept only the in-frame ones, dropping some. The sample carries 550,000 to 800,000 clones, 80% to 90% recorded once. CDR3 length equals 15 residues. Germline lookup yields CDR1 SGHNT and CDR2 YYREEE (reference sequence). Losses at the gene ends were 4 bases for V and 3 bases for J; bases not matched to a gene: 9. This same sample was also taken into another study, of human thymus T cells. That report notes: The donors were infants in Finland with congenital heart defects, otherwise immunologically healthy. Corrective heart surgery yielded the resections from which the thymus tissue came. The authors found apparently biased V and J gene usage in thymic and blood repertoires. Overlap was high between thymic repertoires from unrelated individuals, as reported in related research.

Sequencing input: thymocytes. The receptor comes from a girl under three years old with a congenital heart defect. The rearrangement links TRBV5-4 to TRBJ1-1, with 7 bases identical to TRBD1. The CDR3 region has the DNA TGTGCCAGCAGCGCCAGGGGGAGTTGGGACACTGAAGCTTTCTTT. It yields the protein CASSARGSWDTEAFF.